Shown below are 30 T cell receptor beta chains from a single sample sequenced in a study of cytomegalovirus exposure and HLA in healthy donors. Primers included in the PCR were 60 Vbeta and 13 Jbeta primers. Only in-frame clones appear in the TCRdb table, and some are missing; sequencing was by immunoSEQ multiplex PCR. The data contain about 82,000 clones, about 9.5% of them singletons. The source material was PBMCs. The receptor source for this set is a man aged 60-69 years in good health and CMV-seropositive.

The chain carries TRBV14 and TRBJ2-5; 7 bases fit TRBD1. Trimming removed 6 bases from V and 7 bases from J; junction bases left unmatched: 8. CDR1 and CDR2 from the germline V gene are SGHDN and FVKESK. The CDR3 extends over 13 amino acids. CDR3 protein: CASSKGGPGTQYF. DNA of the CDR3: TGTGCCAGCAGTAAAGGGGGCCCAGGGACCCAGTACTTC.

The CDR3: CAISPDRSSYNEQFF. In DNA form, the CDR3 reads TGTGCCATCAGCCCGGACAGAAGCTCCTACAATGAGCAGTTCTTC. This chain joins TRBV10-3 and TRBJ2-1; the D gene is possibly TRBD1 (6 bases). V lost 6 bases to trimming and J lost 0 bases, with 12 bases between them. Germline-derived CDR1 and CDR2 are ENHRY and SYGVKD. The CDR3 sequence is 15 residues long.

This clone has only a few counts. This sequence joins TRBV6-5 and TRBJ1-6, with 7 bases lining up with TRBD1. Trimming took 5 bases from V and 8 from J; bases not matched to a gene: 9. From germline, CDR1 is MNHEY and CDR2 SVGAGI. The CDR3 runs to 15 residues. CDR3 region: CASSRYLQGHSPLHF. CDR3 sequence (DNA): TGTGCCAGCAGTCGCTACCTACAGGGGCATTCACCCCTCCACTTT.

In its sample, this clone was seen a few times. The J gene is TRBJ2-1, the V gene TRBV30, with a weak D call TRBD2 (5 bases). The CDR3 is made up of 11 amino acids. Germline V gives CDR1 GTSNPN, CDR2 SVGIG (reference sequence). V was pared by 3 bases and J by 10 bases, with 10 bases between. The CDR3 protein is CAWRDFPEQFF. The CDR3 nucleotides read TGTGCCTGGAGGGACTTCCCCGAGCAGTTCTTC.

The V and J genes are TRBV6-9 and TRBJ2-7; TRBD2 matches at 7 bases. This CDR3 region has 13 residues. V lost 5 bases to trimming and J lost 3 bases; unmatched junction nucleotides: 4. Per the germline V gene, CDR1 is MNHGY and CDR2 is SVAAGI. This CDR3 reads CASSVQRDYEQYF. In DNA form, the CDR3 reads TGTGCCAGCAGTGTGCAGCGGGACTACGAGCAGTACTTC.

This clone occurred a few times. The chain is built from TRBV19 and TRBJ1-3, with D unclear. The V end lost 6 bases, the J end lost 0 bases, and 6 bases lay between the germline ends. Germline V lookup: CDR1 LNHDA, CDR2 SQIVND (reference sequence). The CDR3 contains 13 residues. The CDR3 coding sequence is TGTGCCAGTAGACGAGACTCTGGAAACACCATATATTTT. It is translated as CASRRDSGNTIYF.

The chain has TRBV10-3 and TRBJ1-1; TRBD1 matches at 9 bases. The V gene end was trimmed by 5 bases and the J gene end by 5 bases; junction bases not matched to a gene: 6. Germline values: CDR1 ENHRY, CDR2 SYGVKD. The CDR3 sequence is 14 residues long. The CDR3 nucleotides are TGTGCCATCAGTTTGGACAGGGGAAGGACTGAAGCTTTCTTT. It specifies CAISLDRGRTEAFF.

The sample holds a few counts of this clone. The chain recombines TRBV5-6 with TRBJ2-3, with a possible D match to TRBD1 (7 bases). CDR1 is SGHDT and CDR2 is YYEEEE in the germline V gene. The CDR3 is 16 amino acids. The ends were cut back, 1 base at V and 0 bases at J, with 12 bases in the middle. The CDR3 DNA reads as TGTGCCAGCAGCTTGCGGGGGACAGTTAGCACAGATACGCAGTATTTT. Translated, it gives CASSLRGTVSTDTQYF.

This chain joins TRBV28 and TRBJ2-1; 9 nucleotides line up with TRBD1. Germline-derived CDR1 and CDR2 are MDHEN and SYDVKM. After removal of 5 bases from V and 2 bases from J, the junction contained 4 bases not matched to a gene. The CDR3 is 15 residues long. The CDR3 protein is CASSPDRGTYNEQFF. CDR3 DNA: TGTGCCAGCAGTCCCGACAGGGGGACCTACAATGAGCAGTTCTTC.

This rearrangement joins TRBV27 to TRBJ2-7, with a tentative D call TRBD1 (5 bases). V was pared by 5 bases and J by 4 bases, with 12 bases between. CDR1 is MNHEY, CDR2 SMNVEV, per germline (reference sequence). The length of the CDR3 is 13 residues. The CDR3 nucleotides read TGTGCCAGCAGTCAGGGCCTTGGGTACGAGCAGTACTTC. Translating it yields CASSQGLGYEQYF.

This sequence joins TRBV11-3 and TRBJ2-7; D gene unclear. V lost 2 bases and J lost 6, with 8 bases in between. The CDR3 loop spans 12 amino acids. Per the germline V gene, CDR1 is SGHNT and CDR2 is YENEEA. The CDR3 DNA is TGTGCCAGCAGCTTACTTAACTCCGAGCAGTACTTC. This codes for CASSLLNSEQYF.

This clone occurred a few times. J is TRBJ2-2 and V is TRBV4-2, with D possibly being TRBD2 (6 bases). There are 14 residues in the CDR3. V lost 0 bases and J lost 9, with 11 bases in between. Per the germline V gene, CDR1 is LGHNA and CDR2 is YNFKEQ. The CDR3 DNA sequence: TGTGCCAGCAGCCAAGAAGACGGGAGTCGGGAGCTGTTTTTT. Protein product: CASSQEDGSRELFF.

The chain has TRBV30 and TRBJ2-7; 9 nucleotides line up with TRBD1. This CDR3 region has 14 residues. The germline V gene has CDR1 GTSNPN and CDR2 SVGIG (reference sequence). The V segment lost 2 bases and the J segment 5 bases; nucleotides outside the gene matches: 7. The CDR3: CAWSKQGAGDEQYV. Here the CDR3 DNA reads TGTGCCTGGAGTAAACAGGGGGCCGGGGACGAGCAGTACGTC.

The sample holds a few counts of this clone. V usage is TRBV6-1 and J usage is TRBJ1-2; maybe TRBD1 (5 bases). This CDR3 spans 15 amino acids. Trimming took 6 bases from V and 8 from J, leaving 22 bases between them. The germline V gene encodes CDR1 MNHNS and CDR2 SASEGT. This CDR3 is CASRSPSPGWGGYTF. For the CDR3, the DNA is TGTGCCAGCAGATCACCCTCTCCAGGGTGGGGAGGCTACACCTTC.

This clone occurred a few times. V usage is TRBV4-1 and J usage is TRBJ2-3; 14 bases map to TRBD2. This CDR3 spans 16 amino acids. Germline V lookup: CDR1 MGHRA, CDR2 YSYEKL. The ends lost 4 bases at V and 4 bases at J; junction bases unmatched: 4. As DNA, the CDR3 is TGCGCCAGCAGCCTAACGGGACTAGCGGGAGCAGATACGCAGTATTTT. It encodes CASSLTGLAGADTQYF.

This chain's CDR3 is CASSRRGSSYEQYV. DNA for the CDR3: TGTGCCAGCAGCCGAAGGGGCAGCTCCTACGAGCAGTACGTC. The gene calls are TRBV5-8 and TRBJ2-7; D perhaps matches TRBD1 (5 bases). V dropped 4 bases and J dropped 0 bases, with 11 bases sitting between them. Germline values: CDR1 SGHTS, CDR2 YDEGEE. The CDR3 has 14 amino acids.

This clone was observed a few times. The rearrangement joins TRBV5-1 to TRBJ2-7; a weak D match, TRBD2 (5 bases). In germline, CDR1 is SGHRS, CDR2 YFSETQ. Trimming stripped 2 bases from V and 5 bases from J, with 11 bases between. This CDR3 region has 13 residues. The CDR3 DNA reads TGCGCCAGCAGCTTACCGGGTAGCGACGAGCAGTACTTC. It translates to CASSLPGSDEQYF.

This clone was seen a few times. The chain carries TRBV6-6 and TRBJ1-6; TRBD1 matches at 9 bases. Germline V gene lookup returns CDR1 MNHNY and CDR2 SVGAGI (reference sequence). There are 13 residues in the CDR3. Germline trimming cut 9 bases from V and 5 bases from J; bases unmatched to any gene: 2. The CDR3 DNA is TGTGCCAGTACAGGGGGCGATAATTCACCCCTCCACTTT. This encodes CASTGGDNSPLHF.

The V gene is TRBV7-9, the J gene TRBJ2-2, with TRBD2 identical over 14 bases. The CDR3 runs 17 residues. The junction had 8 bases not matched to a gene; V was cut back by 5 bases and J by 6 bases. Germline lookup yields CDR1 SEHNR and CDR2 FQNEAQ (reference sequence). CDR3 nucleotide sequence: TGTGCCAGCAGCGTGGGACTAGCGGGAGCATGGGCCGGGGAGCTGTTTTTT. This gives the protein CASSVGLAGAWAGELFF.

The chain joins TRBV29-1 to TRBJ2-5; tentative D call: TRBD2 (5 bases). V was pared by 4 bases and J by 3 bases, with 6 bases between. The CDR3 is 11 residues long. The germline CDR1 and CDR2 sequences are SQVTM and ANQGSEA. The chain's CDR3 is CSVVGEETQYF. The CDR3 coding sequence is TGCAGCGTTGTCGGGGAAGAGACCCAGTACTTC.

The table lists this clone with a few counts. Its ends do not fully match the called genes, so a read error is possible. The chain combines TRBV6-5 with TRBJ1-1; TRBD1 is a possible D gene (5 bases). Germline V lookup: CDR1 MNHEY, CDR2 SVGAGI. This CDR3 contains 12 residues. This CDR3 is CASSYGGTEASF. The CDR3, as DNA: TGTGCCAGCAGTTACGGCGGGACTGAAGCTTCCTTT.

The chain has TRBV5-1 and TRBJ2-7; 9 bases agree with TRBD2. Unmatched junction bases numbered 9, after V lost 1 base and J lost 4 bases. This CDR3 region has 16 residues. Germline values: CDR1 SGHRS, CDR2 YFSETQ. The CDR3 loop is CASSLLTGTSSYEQYF. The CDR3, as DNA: TGCGCCAGCAGCTTGCTAACCGGGACTAGCAGTTACGAGCAGTACTTC.

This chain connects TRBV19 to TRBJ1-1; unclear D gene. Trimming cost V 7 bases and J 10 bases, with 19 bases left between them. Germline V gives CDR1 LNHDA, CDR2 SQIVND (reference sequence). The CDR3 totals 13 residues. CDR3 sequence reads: CASTSNLGEGAFF. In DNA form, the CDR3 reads TGTGCCAGTACCTCCAACCTCGGGGAAGGAGCTTTCTTT. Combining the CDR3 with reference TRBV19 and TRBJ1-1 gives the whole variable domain DGGITQSPKYLFRKEGQNVTLSCEQNLNHDAMYWYRQDPGQGLRLIYYSQIVNDFQKGDIAEGYSVSREKKESFPLTVTSAQKNPTAFYLCASTSNLGEGAFFGQGTRLTVV.

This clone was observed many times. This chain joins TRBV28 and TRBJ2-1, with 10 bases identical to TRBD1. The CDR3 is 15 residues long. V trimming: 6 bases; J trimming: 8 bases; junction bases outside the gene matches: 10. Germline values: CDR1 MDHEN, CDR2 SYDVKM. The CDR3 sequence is CASRPPGQGSHEQFF. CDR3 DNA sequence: TGTGCCAGCAGGCCCCCGGGACAGGGGAGCCATGAGCAGTTCTTC. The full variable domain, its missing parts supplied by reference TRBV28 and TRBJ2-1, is DVKVTQSSRYLVKRTGEKVFLECVQDMDHENMFWYRQDPGLGLRLIYFSYDVKMKEKGDIPEGYSVSREKKERFSLILESASTNQTSMYLCASRPPGQGSHEQFFGPGTRLTVL.

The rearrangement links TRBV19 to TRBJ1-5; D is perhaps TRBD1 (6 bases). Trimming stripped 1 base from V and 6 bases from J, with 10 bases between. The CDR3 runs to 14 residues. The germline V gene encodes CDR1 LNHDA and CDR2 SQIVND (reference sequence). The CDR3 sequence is CASSIVGATQPQHF. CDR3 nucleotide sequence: TGTGCCAGTAGTATAGTGGGGGCGACTCAGCCCCAGCATTTT.

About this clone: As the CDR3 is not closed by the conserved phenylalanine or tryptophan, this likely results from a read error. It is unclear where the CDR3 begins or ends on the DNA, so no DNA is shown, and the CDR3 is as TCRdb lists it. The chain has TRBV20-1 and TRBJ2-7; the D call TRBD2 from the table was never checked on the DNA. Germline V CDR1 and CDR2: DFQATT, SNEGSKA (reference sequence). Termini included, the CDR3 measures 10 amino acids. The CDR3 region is CSAREAASGY.

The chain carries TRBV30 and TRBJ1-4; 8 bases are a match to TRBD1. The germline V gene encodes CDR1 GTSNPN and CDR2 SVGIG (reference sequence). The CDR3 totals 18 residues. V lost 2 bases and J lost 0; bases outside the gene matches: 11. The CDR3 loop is CAWSYGQGKGATNEKLFF. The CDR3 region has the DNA TGTGCCTGGAGTTACGGACAGGGAAAGGGGGCAACTAATGAAAAACTGTTTTTT.

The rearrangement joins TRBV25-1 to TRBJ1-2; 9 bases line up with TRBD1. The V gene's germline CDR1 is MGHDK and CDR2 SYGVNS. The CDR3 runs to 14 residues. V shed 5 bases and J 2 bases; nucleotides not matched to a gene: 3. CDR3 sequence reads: CASSQTGGNYGYTF. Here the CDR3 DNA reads TGTGCCAGCAGTCAGACAGGGGGAAACTATGGCTACACCTTC.

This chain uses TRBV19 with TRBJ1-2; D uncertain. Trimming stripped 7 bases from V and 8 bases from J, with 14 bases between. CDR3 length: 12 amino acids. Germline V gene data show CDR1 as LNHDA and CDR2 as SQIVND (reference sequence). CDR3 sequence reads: CASMRGFYGYTF. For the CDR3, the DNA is TGTGCCAGTATGCGCGGCTTTTACGGCTACACCTTC.

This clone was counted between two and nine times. This chain's CDR3 is CASSLLYGYTF. In nucleotides, the CDR3 is TGTGCCAGCAGTTTACTCTATGGCTACACCTTC. This chain uses TRBV28 with TRBJ1-2; D is unclear. Per germline, CDR1 MDHEN and CDR2 SYDVKM. The CDR3 runs to 11 residues. V was trimmed by 2 bases and J by 4 bases, leaving 2 bases between them.